This T cell receptor (beta chain) stems from a study of cytomegalovirus exposure and HLA in healthy donors. The protocol was immunoSEQ multiplex PCR, while the TCRdb copy is restricted to in-frame clones and leaves out a portion. The sample lists about 160,000 clones, approximately 96% occurring once. The receptor comes from a woman aged 18-29 years in good health and CMV-seronegative. Input material: PBMCs.

CDR3 sequence: CASRTGENTEAFF. The CDR3 region has the DNA TGCGCCAGCAGGACAGGGGAGAACACTGAAGCTTTCTTT. The gene calls are TRBV4-1 and TRBJ1-1; 8 nucleotides align to TRBD1. The V gene end was trimmed by 6 bases and the J gene end by 1 base; junction bases not matched to a gene: 1. The length of the CDR3 is 13 residues. CDR1 MGHRA and CDR2 YSYEKL come from the germline V gene.